This is a list of T cell receptor beta chains from one sample in a study of response to subunit inactivated influenza vaccine. Using its own MiXCR run on the RT-PCR reads, TCRdb lists one record per CDR3 protein. The profile shows some 500,000 distinct CDR3 sequences, under 15% of them singletons. Sequencing was performed on PBMCs from blood, taken about 40 days after vaccination. These receptors were obtained from a man in his forties or fifties who received an inactivated influenza vaccine. Each CDR3 is given with its conserved first and last residue. Fields, in order: clone size, J gene, V gene, D gene, CDR3 protein, CDR3 DNA. D genes are given only for firm matches. Some rows have no size entry. The others give once, few or many, or a class for an expanded clone.

clone_size: .; j_call: TRBJ2-7; v_call: TRBV7-2; d_call: .; cdr3_aa: CASSFDGRGSYEQYF; cdr3_nt: TGTGCCAGCAGCTTCGACGGCAGAGGGTCCTACGAGCAGTACTTC
clone_size: few; j_call: TRBJ2-7; v_call: TRBV7-9; d_call: .; cdr3_aa: CASSSRQVDEQYF; cdr3_nt: TGTGCCAGCAGCTCCCGACAGGTAGACGAGCAGTACTTC
clone_size: few; j_call: TRBJ2-5; v_call: TRBV13; d_call: TRBD2; cdr3_aa: CASSPRGTSRETQYF; cdr3_nt: TGTGCCAGCAGCCCCCGTGGGACTAGTCGAGAGACCCAGTACTTC
clone_size: few; j_call: TRBJ1-2; v_call: TRBV28; d_call: TRBD1; cdr3_aa: CASSWTGGHYGYTF; cdr3_nt: TGTGCCAGCAGTTGGACAGGGGGGCACTATGGCTACACCTTC
clone_size: few; j_call: TRBJ1-6; v_call: TRBV9; d_call: .; cdr3_aa: CASSVGPVGLLGANSPLHF; cdr3_nt: TGTGCCAGCAGCGTAGGTCCGGTAGGCCTTCTGGGGGCTAATTCACCCCTCCACTTT
clone_size: few; j_call: TRBJ1-6; v_call: TRBV20-1; d_call: .; cdr3_aa: CSAKHGRVTYSPLHF; cdr3_nt: TGCAGTGCCAAGCATGGCAGGGTGACTTATTCACCCCTCCACTTT
clone_size: many; j_call: TRBJ2-5; v_call: TRBV7-9; d_call: .; cdr3_aa: CASSFPIQETQYF; cdr3_nt: TGTGCCAGCAGCTTCCCGATCCAAGAGACCCAGTACTTC
clone_size: few; j_call: TRBJ2-2; v_call: TRBV10-3; d_call: TRBD2; cdr3_aa: CATISAGGPLFSGELFF; cdr3_nt: TGTGCCACTATCTCGGCGGGAGGGCCTCTCTTCTCCGGGGAGCTGTTTTTT
clone_size: .; j_call: TRBJ2-1; v_call: TRBV11-2; d_call: TRBD2; cdr3_aa: CASSLELAGVSYNEQFF; cdr3_nt: TGTGCCAGCAGCTTAGAGCTAGCGGGCGTGTCCTACAATGAGCAGTTCTTC
clone_size: few; j_call: TRBJ2-4; v_call: TRBV4-1; d_call: .; cdr3_aa: CASSSWGPRNIQYF; cdr3_nt: TGCGCCAGCAGCTCCTGGGGGCCGCGGAACATTCAGTACTTC
clone_size: few; j_call: TRBJ2-2; v_call: TRBV4-3; d_call: TRBD2; cdr3_aa: CASSQVPGRAFGELFF; cdr3_nt: TGCGCCAGCAGCCAAGTACCCGGGAGGGCCTTCGGGGAGCTGTTTTTT
clone_size: .; j_call: TRBJ1-6; v_call: TRBV15; d_call: .; cdr3_aa: CATSTRTLYNSPLHF; cdr3_nt: TGTGCCACCAGCACTAGGACTTTATATAATTCACCCCTCCACTTT
clone_size: .; j_call: TRBJ2-7; v_call: TRBV5-1; d_call: .; cdr3_aa: CASSATGPSYEQYF; cdr3_nt: TGCGCCAGCAGCGCCACCGGGCCTTCCTACGAGCAGTACTTC
clone_size: few; j_call: TRBJ2-4; v_call: TRBV15; d_call: TRBD2; cdr3_aa: CATSSGLAGAKNIQYF; cdr3_nt: TGTGCCACCAGCAGCGGACTAGCGGGGGCCAAAAACATTCAGTACTTC
clone_size: many; j_call: TRBJ1-2; v_call: TRBV4-3; d_call: .; cdr3_aa: CASSIPGTSYGYTF; cdr3_nt: TGCGCCAGCAGCATTCCGGGGACCTCCTATGGCTACACCTTC
clone_size: many; j_call: TRBJ2-7; v_call: TRBV20-1; d_call: TRBD2; cdr3_aa: CSARLVAGAVSYEQYF; cdr3_nt: TGCAGTGCTAGACTAGTAGCGGGAGCTGTGTCCTACGAGCAGTACTTC
clone_size: many; j_call: TRBJ2-1; v_call: TRBV29-1; d_call: .; cdr3_aa: CSTPWGNEQFF; cdr3_nt: TGCAGCACCCCCTGGGGCAATGAGCAGTTCTTC
clone_size: many; j_call: TRBJ2-5; v_call: TRBV20-1; d_call: .; cdr3_aa: CSASPTGNQETQYF; cdr3_nt: TGCAGTGCTAGTCCAACAGGGAATCAAGAGACCCAGTACTTC